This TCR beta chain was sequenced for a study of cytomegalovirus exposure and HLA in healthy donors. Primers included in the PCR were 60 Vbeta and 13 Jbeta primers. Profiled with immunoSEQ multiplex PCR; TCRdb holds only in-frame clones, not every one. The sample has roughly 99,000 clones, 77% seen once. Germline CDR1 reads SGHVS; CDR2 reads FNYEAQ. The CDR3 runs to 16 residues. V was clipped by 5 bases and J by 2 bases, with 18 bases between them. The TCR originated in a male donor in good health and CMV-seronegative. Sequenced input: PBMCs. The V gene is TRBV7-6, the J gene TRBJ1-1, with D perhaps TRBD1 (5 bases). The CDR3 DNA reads TGTGCCAGCAGCGCGGAGCTACTGACAGCTAACACTGAAGCTTTCTTT. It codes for CASSAELLTANTEAFF.